Below, 3 T cell receptor beta chains from the same sample are listed, as sequenced in a study of blood T cell repertoires in COVID-19. TCRdb's table, derived via immunoSEQ multiplex PCR, lists solely in-frame clones and lacks some. The table lists fewer than 300,000 clones, roughly 85% of them singletons. The sample consisted of peripheral blood. The receptors here all came from a woman between 50 and 59 years old who had recovered from COVID-19.

The chain joins TRBV5-4 to TRBJ1-3; no firm D call. The V end was cut by 5 bases, the J end by 0 bases, with 12 bases between. The CDR3 covers 15 residues. The germline gives CDR1 SGHNT, CDR2 YYREEE (reference sequence). The CDR3 nucleotides are TGTGCCAGCAGGCCTGGACTGAACTCTGGAAACACCATATATTTT. This codes for CASRPGLNSGNTIYF.

A word on this clone: This CDR3 is also generated by other DNA sequences in the sample. The chain links TRBV18 to TRBJ1-6; TRBD1 might be the D (5 bases). Germline V gene data show CDR1 as KGHSH and CDR2 as LQKENI. This CDR3 is 13 amino acids long. V lost 3 bases to trimming and J lost 10 bases, with 10 bases between them. The CDR3 DNA reads as TGTGCCAGCTCACCGGGCGGGGACTCACCCCTCCACTTT. This sequence encodes CASSPGGDSPLHF.

The genes are TRBV7-2 and TRBJ1-5; 7 positions match TRBD1. The germline V gene has CDR1 SGHTA and CDR2 FQGNSA. This CDR3 comprises 15 residues. J lost 4 bases, V lost 1 base, and 4 bases had no gene match. The CDR3 here is CASSLGRQGNQPQHF. CDR3 nucleotide sequence: TGTGCCAGCAGCTTAGGAAGACAGGGAAATCAGCCCCAGCATTTT.